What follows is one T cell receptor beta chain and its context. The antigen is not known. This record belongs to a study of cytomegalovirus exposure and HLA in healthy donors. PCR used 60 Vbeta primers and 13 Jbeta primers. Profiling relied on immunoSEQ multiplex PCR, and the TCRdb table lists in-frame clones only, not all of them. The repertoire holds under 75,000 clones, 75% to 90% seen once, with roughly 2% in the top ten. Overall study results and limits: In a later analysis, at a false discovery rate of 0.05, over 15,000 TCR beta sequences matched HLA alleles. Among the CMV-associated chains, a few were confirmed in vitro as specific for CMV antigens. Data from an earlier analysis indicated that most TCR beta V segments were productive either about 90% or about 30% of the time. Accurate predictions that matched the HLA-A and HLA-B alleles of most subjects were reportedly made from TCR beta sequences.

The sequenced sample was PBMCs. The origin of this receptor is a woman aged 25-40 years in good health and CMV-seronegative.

DNA of the CDR3: TGTGCCAGCAGCTTAAGGGGGCGGGAGGCTAGGGATGAGCAGTTCTTC. Its protein is CASSLRGREARDEQFF. The J gene is TRBJ2-1, the V gene TRBV7-3; TRBD2 matches at 8 bases. Germline CDR1 SGHTA, CDR2 FQGTGA. The CDR3 has 16 residues. J gave up 8 bases and V 1 base, and 10 bases lay outside the gene matches.